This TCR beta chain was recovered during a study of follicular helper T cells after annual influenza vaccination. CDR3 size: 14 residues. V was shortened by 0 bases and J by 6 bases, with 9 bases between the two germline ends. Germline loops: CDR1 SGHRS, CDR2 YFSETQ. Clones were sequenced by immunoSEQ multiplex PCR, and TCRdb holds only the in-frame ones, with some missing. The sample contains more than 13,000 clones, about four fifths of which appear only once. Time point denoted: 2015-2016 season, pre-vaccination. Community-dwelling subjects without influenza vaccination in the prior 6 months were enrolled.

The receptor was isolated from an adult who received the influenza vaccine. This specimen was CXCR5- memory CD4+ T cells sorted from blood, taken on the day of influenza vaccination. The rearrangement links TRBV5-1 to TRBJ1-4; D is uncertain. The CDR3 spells CASSLAGPHEKLFF. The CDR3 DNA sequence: TGCGCCAGCAGCTTGGCCGGACCCCATGAAAAACTGTTTTTT.